Each of the 10 T cell receptor beta chains below was sequenced from the same sample in a study of T-cell reconstitution after alpha-beta-depleted transplantation in children. The TCRbeta library was prepared with unique molecular identifiers. TCRdb used MiXCR to reprocess the PCR reads, holding one entry per CDR3 protein. The repertoire includes 100,000 or so distinct CDR3 sequences, around 15% of them detected once, and about 19% sits in the top ten. This specimen consisted of PBMCs, mostly from graft donor cells, obtained 180 days after TCRalphabeta/CD19-depleted stem cell transplant. The receptor source for this set is a male patient between 2 and 10 years old who had a stem cell transplant for acute lymphoblastic leukemia, so the T cells may come from the graft donor.

This chain joins TRBV7-6 and TRBJ1-5, with 9 bases aligning to TRBD1. The germline V gene encodes CDR1 SGHVS and CDR2 FNYEAQ. CDR3 length: 15 residues. Unmatched junction bases numbered 7, after V lost 4 bases and J lost 6 bases. CDR3 loop: CASSSGTGYGQPQHF. CDR3 in DNA: TGTGCCAGCAGCTCCGGGACAGGGTACGGTCAGCCCCAGCATTTT.

The chain joins TRBV30 to TRBJ2-5; a weak D match, TRBD2 (5 bases). Germline-derived CDR1 and CDR2 are GTSNPN and SVGIG (reference sequence). V was cut by 0 bases and J by 5 bases, with 13 bases left in between. This CDR3 has 14 amino acids. CDR3 loop: CAWSVLSRRETQYF. The CDR3 DNA reads TGTGCCTGGAGTGTACTGTCCAGGAGGGAGACCCAGTACTTC.

There are many counts of this clonotype. V is TRBV7-9 and J is TRBJ1-6; 7 bases are shared with TRBD1. V shed 5 bases and J 10 bases; nucleotides not matched to a gene: 17. This CDR3 spans 17 amino acids. In germline, CDR1 is SEHNR, CDR2 FQNEAQ (reference sequence). CDR3 region: CASSIHDREGAGSPLHF. CDR3 bases: TGTGCCAGCAGCATACACGACAGGGAGGGGGCCGGGTCACCCCTCCACTTT.

At least ten counts were recorded for this clonotype. CDR3 in DNA: TGTGCCAGCAGCCAGGGACAGGGCCCTCACAATGAGCAGTTCTTC. Amino acids: CASSQGQGPHNEQFF. The gene calls are TRBV7-6 and TRBJ2-1; 9 nucleotides line up with TRBD1. The V segment lost 5 bases and the J segment 5 bases; nucleotides outside the gene matches: 7. This CDR3 region has 15 residues. The germline gives CDR1 SGHVS, CDR2 FNYEAQ.

V usage is TRBV5-1 and J usage is TRBJ1-1, with no clear D. The CDR3 length is 14 residues. The V gene lost 3 bases and the J gene lost 5 bases, with 14 bases spanning the gap. Germline V gene data show CDR1 as SGHRS and CDR2 as YFSETQ. The CDR3 region has the DNA TGCGCCAGCAGCTCCGGATTGAAGAGGACTGAAGCTTTCTTT. It encodes CASSSGLKRTEAFF. The whole variable domain, remainder taken from reference TRBV5-1 and TRBJ1-1, is KAGVTQTPRYLIKTRGQQVTLSCSPISGHRSVSWYQQTPGQGLQFLFEYFSETQRNKGNFPGRFSGRQFSNSRSEMNVSTLELGDSALYLCASSSGLKRTEAFFGQGTRLTVV.

This clonotype turned up a few times. The chain couples TRBV25-1 to TRBJ1-6, with D maybe TRBD1 (6 bases). Trimming pared 5 bases from V and 8 bases from J, leaving 13 bases between. The CDR3 has 14 amino acids. The germline V gene has CDR1 MGHDK and CDR2 SYGVNS. In DNA form, the CDR3 reads TGTGCCAGCAGTAAGGGGGGCACGGATTCACCCCTCCACTTT. This gives the protein CASSKGGTDSPLHF.

The V gene is TRBV20-1, the J gene TRBJ2-2; TRBD1 agrees at 7 bases. The V and J ends lost 2 bases and 7 bases, in that order; junction bases with no gene match: 13. CDR1 is DFQATT, CDR2 SNEGSKA, per germline (reference sequence). The CDR3 loop spans 16 amino acids. CDR3 in amino acids: CSARKTGVGGNGELFF. The CDR3 coding sequence is TGCAGTGCTAGAAAAACAGGGGTCGGAGGTAACGGGGAGCTGTTTTTT.

The chain joins TRBV12-3 or TRBV12-4 to TRBJ2-7, with 9 bases identical to TRBD1. V lost 1 base and J lost 6; bases outside the gene matches: 1. CDR3 length: 13 amino acids. CDR3 nucleotides: TGTGCCAGCAGTTTAGAGACAGGGGGCGAGCAGTACTTC. It is translated as CASSLETGGEQYF.

The chain has TRBV5-1 and TRBJ1-4; 8 positions agree with TRBD1. The CDR3 is 13 amino acids. Losses at the gene ends were 4 bases for V and 8 bases for J; bases not matched to a gene: 4. CDR1 is SGHRS and CDR2 is YFSETQ in the germline V gene. The CDR3 is CASSPRTGEKLFF. The CDR3 nucleotides read TGCGCCAGCAGCCCCCGGACAGGGGAAAAACTGTTTTTT.

The V gene is TRBV20-1, the J gene TRBJ2-7, with D tentatively TRBD1 or TRBD2 (6 bases each). The CDR3 has 16 residues. The germline V and J ends were trimmed by 6 bases and 1 base, with 22 bases remaining between them. The germline V gene encodes CDR1 DFQATT and CDR2 SNEGSKA (reference sequence). CDR3 nucleotides: TGCAGTGCAAGGGACTGGACAGTCATTCATTCCTACGAGCAGTACTTC. Amino acids: CSARDWTVIHSYEQYF.